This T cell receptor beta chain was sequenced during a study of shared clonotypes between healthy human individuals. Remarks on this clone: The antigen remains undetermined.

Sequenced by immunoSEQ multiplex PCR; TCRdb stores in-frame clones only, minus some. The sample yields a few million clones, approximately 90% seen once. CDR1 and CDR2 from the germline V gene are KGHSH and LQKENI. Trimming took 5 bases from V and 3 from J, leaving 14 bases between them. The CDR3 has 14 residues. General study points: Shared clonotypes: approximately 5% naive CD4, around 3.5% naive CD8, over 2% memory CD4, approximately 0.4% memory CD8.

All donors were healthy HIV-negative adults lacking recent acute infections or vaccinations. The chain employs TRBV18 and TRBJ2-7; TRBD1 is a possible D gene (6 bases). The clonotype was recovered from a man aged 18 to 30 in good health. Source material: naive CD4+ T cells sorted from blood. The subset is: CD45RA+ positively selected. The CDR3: CASSTMTGGYEQYF. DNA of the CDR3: TGTGCCAGCTCAACCATGACAGGAGGCTACGAGCAGTACTTC. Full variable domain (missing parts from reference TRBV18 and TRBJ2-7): NAGVMQNPRHLVRRRGQEARLRCSPMKGHSHVYWYRQLPEEGLKFMVYLQKENIIDESGMPKERFSAEFPKEGPSILRIQQVVRGDSAAYFCASSTMTGGYEQYFGPGTRLTVT.